This is a list of T cell receptor beta chains from one sample in a study of control samples from healthy donors and cancer patients. TCRdb keeps only in-frame clones here, not all; method: immunoSEQ multiplex PCR. The data contain some 120,000 clones, 85% to 95% of them seen just once; the ten biggest clones take up 0.58%. The sequenced sample was PBMCs. The receptors stem from a man older than 75 with head and neck cancer. CDR3s include the opening cysteine and the closing phenylalanine or tryptophan. D genes are given only for firm matches. Size tells how often a clone was seen (once, few, many) or the class of an expanded clone, and some rows leave it out.

j_call v_call d_call clone_size cdr3_aa cdr3_nt
TRBJ2-7 TRBV4-3 TRBD2 - CASSHRAGDTYEQYF TGCGCCAGCAGCCATCGAGCGGGAGACACTTACGAGCAGTACTTC
TRBJ1-5 TRBV4-1 TRBD1 - CASSQDMGQVGQPQHF TGCGCCAGCAGCCAAGATATGGGACAGGTAGGCCAGCCCCAGCATTTT
TRBJ2-5 TRBV4-1 TRBD2 - CASSQDHGGGETQYF TGCGCCAGCAGCCAAGATCACGGGGGGGGAGAGACCCAGTACTTC
TRBJ2-7 TRBV2 - - CASRRDNTGQYF TGTGCCAGCAGGAGGGACAATACGGGGCAGTACTTC
TRBJ2-2 TRBV29-1 - once CSAGGVNTGELFF TGCAGCGCTGGCGGGGTGAACACCGGGGAGCTGTTTTTT
TRBJ2-1 TRBV5-1 - once CASSLEGGGNEQFF TGCGCCAGCAGCTTGGAGGGGGGTGGTAATGAGCAGTTCTTC
TRBJ1-6 TRBV2 TRBD1 - CASTRTGTGVSPLHF TGTGCCAGCACCAGAACCGGGACAGGGGTTTCACCCCTCCACTTT
TRBJ1-1 TRBV9 - - CASSVDPGAEAFF TGTGCCAGCAGCGTAGATCCGGGCGCTGAAGCTTTCTTT
TRBJ2-2 TRBV21-1 - - CASSFKGLNTGELFF TGTGCCAGCAGCTTTAAGGGGCTCAACACCGGGGAGCTGTTTTTT
TRBJ2-2 TRBV19 - - CASSIIRRGLLTGTGELFF TGTGCCAGTAGTATTATAAGAAGAGGACTACTAACGGGGACCGGGGAGCTGTTTTTT
TRBJ1-6 TRBV6-5 TRBD1 - CASSLRQGRNSPLHF TGTGCCAGCAGCCTCCGACAGGGCAGGAATTCACCCCTCCACTTT
TRBJ2-7 TRBV10-1 - - CASSVGLTYEQYF TGCGCCAGCAGTGTAGGGTTGACCTACGAGCAGTACTTC
TRBJ2-3 TRBV3-1/TRBV3-2 TRBD2 - CASQRTSGGDTQYF TGTGCCAGCCAACGGACTAGCGGGGGAGATACGCAGTATTTT
TRBJ1-2 TRBV5-1 TRBD1 - CASSSAGGGYGYTF TGCGCCAGCAGCTCGGCAGGGGGCGGGTATGGCTACACCTTC
TRBJ1-6 TRBV30 TRBD1 - CASSYRTGDWTLYNSPLHF TGTGCCTCCTCGTATCGGACAGGGGACTGGACCCTCTATAATTCACCCCTCCACTTT
TRBJ1-6 TRBV11-1 - - CASSLTAQNNSPLHF TGTGCCAGCAGCTTAACAGCTCAAAATAATTCACCCCTCCACTTT
TRBJ1-1 TRBV19 TRBD1 - CASSIPGTGSTEAFF TGTGCCAGTAGTATCCCGGGGACAGGGAGCACTGAAGCTTTCTTT
TRBJ1-3 TRBV3-1/TRBV3-2 - - CASSQGRILSGNTIYF TGTGCCAGCAGCCAAGGGCGGATCCTCTCTGGAAACACCATATATTTT
TRBJ2-4 TRBV6-2/TRBV6-3 TRBD2 - CASSYPPAGTKNIQYF TGTGCCAGCAGTTACCCGCCAGCGGGAACCAAAAACATTCAGTACTTC
TRBJ2-1 TRBV11-3 - - CASSARSESEQFF TGTGCCAGCAGCGCAAGATCGGAGTCTGAGCAGTTCTTC
TRBJ2-5 TRBV5-1 TRBD2 once CASSLSTSGGQTQYF TGCGCCAGCAGCTTATCGACTAGCGGGGGACAGACCCAGTACTTC
TRBJ1-1 TRBV6-5 TRBD1 - CASSYSGQKNTEAFF TGTGCCAGCAGTTACTCGGGACAGAAGAACACTGAAGCTTTCTTT
TRBJ1-5 TRBV7-2 TRBD1 - CASSLGQGLQPQHF TGTGCCAGCAGCTTAGGACAGGGTCTTCAGCCCCAGCATTTT
TRBJ1-1 TRBV15 TRBD1 - CATSRDPGQGAFF TGTGCCACCAGCAGAGACCCGGGACAGGGGGCTTTCTTT
TRBJ1-4 TRBV15 - - CATSRDLRSKADEKLFF TGTGCCACCAGCAGAGATCTAAGATCCAAGGCGGATGAAAAACTGTTTTTT
TRBJ2-7 TRBV6-2/TRBV6-3 - - CASSYGDYAPENGQYF TGTGCCAGCAGTTACGGGGATTACGCGCCTGAAAATGGGCAGTACTTC
TRBJ1-6 TRBV25-1 TRBD1 - CASSESGGVNSPLHF TGTGCCAGCAGTGAATCAGGGGGGGTTAATTCACCCCTCCACTTT
TRBJ2-7 TRBV2 - - CASSGDRTYEQYF TGTGCCAGCAGTGGAGACAGAACCTACGAGCAGTACTTC
TRBJ2-3 TRBV11-3 - - CASSLTGSSTDTQYF TGTGCCAGCAGCTTAACCGGATCTAGCACAGATACGCAGTATTTT
TRBJ2-7 TRBV5-4 - - CASSLVGGQVMYF TGTGCCAGCAGCTTGGTTGGCGGTCAGGTTATGTACTTC
TRBJ1-5 TRBV2 - - CASRPTTQVYSNQPQHF TGTGCCAGCAGACCCACCACCCAGGTGTATAGCAATCAGCCCCAGCATTTT
TRBJ1-1 TRBV5-4 - - CASSFLAEAFF TGTGCCAGCAGCTTCTTGGCAGAAGCTTTCTTT
TRBJ2-7 TRBV18 TRBD2 - CASSRLSGTSYEQYF TGTGCCAGCTCAAGGCTTAGCGGGACGTCCTACGAGCAGTACTTC
TRBJ2-1 TRBV29-1 - - CSALFAASYNEQFF TGCAGCGCCCTTTTCGCGGCCTCCTACAATGAGCAGTTCTTC
TRBJ1-1 TRBV6-6 TRBD1 - CASSYSRQGSEAFF TGTGCCAGCAGTTACTCGCGACAGGGGTCTGAAGCTTTCTTT
TRBJ1-4 TRBV29-1 - - CSAAGRAPNEKLFF TGCAGCGCCGCCGGCCGGGCCCCTAATGAAAAACTGTTTTTT
TRBJ2-7 TRBV7-9 TRBD1 - CASSSGGEAGGTRYEQYF TGTGCCAGCAGCTCAGGGGGAGAGGCAGGGGGAACCCGTTACGAGCAGTACTTC
TRBJ2-1 TRBV23-1 TRBD1 - CASSLSRPGGPYNEQFF TGCGCCAGCAGCCTATCTAGGCCAGGGGGCCCCTACAATGAGCAGTTCTTC
TRBJ2-5 TRBV7-9 TRBD2 - CASSSLTSGTGETQYF TGTGCCAGCAGCTCTTTGACTAGCGGGACAGGAGAGACCCAGTACTTC
TRBJ2-1 TRBV7-2 - - CASSLMVSSYNEQFF TGTGCCAGCAGCTTAATGGTAAGCTCCTACAATGAGCAGTTCTTC
TRBJ2-5 TRBV5-8 - - CASPPGQRYRGGETQYF TGTGCCAGCCCCCCGGGACAGCGTTACCGGGGGGGAGAGACCCAGTACTTC
TRBJ1-2 TRBV9 TRBD1 - CASSVAGTANAYGYTF TGTGCCAGCAGCGTAGCCGGGACAGCTAATGCTTATGGCTACACCTTC
TRBJ1-6 TRBV4-1 - - CASSQVSVTGYNSPLHF TGCGCCAGCAGCCAAGTGAGCGTGACAGGTTATAATTCACCCCTCCACTTT
TRBJ1-6 TRBV7-9 TRBD1 few CASSPGQGNSPLHF TGTGCCAGCAGCCCGGGACAGGGAAATTCACCCCTCCACTTT
TRBJ2-1 TRBV6-5 TRBD2 - CASSSPTSGRYNEQFF TGTGCCAGCAGTTCCCCGACTAGCGGGAGGTACAATGAGCAGTTCTTC
TRBJ1-1 TRBV3-1/TRBV3-2 - - CASSQGRGSNTEAFF TGTGCCAGCAGCCAAGGGCGGGGTTCGAACACTGAAGCTTTCTTT
TRBJ2-7 TRBV7-6 TRBD2 - CASSPRTSGYEQYF TGTGCCAGCAGCCCCCGGACTAGCGGCTACGAGCAGTACTTC
TRBJ1-2 TRBV29-1 - - CSPFRLDYGYTF TGCAGCCCATTCCGGCTAGACTATGGCTACACCTTC
TRBJ2-2 TRBV5-4 - - CASQDRREIAGELFF TGTGCCAGCCAGGACAGGAGGGAAATCGCCGGGGAGCTGTTTTTT
TRBJ2-3 TRBV11-2 - - CASRQVSNTDTQYF TGTGCCAGCCGCCAAGTATCGAACACAGATACGCAGTATTTT
TRBJ1-2 TRBV5-8 TRBD1 - CASRKDRTNYGYTF TGTGCCAGCAGGAAGGACAGGACTAACTATGGCTACACCTTC
TRBJ1-5 TRBV19 - - CASSSRGATDQPQHF TGTGCCAGTAGTAGCCGGGGGGCAACGGACCAGCCCCAGCATTTT
TRBJ1-2 TRBV9 TRBD1 - CASSAGGAGYGYTF TGTGCCAGCAGTGCAGGGGGCGCGGGCTATGGCTACACCTTC
TRBJ2-5 TRBV25-1 TRBD1 - CASSATGGKETQYF TGTGCCAGCAGTGCGACAGGGGGAAAAGAGACCCAGTACTTC
TRBJ2-1 TRBV11-3 TRBD2 - CASSPVATSGSYNEQFF TGTGCCAGCAGCCCCGTGGCGACTAGCGGGTCTTACAATGAGCAGTTCTTC
TRBJ2-6 TRBV5-1 TRBD1 few CASSSPGQGAPGANVLTF TGCGCCAGCAGTTCACCGGGACAGGGGGCGCCTGGGGCCAACGTCCTGACTTTC
TRBJ2-7 TRBV5-1 TRBD1 once CASSTAGQGVYEQYF TGCGCCAGCAGCACGGCGGGACAGGGGGTATACGAGCAGTACTTC
TRBJ2-1 TRBV5-1 TRBD2 - CASRFERGGGEQFF TGCGCCAGCCGATTCGAACGGGGGGGCGGTGAGCAGTTCTTC
TRBJ1-4 TRBV12-3/TRBV12-4 - - CASSRQNEKLFF TGTGCCAGCAGCCGCCAGAATGAAAAACTGTTTTTT
TRBJ2-5 TRBV10-1 - - CASSESLAGTQYF TGCGCCAGCAGTGAAAGCCTGGCAGGGACCCAGTACTTC